Shown below are 22 T cell receptor beta chains from a single sample sequenced in a study of cytomegalovirus exposure and HLA in healthy donors. This PCR relied on a set of 60 Vbeta primers and 13 Jbeta primers. Sequencing was performed with immunoSEQ multiplex PCR; in TCRdb, only in-frame clones are kept and a portion is missing. The sample contains approximately 190,000 clones, about four fifths of which appear only once. The specimen was PBMCs. The receptors here all came from a young woman in good health and CMV-seropositive.

The J gene is TRBJ2-1, the V gene TRBV10-3; D may be TRBD2 (7 bases). V lost 3 bases and J lost 7, with 10 bases in between. The length of the CDR3 is 13 residues. Per germline, CDR1 ENHRY and CDR2 SYGVKD. The CDR3 sequence is CAISDGGPNEQFF. The CDR3 DNA follows: TGTGCCATCAGTGACGGGGGGCCTAATGAGCAGTTCTTC.

The chain recombines TRBV10-3 with TRBJ2-1, with 9 bases matching TRBD1. This CDR3 has 15 amino acids. In germline, CDR1 is ENHRY, CDR2 SYGVKD. The V gene end was trimmed by 9 bases and the J gene end by 8 bases; junction bases not matched to a gene: 14. This CDR3 is CAIKPRGQGGDEQFF. The CDR3 DNA is TGTGCCATAAAACCGCGGGGACAGGGCGGAGATGAGCAGTTCTTC.

The rearrangement uses TRBV15 and TRBJ2-3, with 7 nucleotides matching TRBD1. This CDR3 has 15 residues. CDR1 is LNHNV and CDR2 is YYDKDF in the germline V gene (reference sequence). V shed 4 bases, J shed 3 bases, and the junction held 7 bases outside the gene matches. The CDR3 region has the DNA TGTGCCACCAGCATCGACAGGGCCCGAACAGATACGCAGTATTTT. It encodes CATSIDRARTDTQYF.

The gene calls are TRBV6-5 and TRBJ2-7; no reliable D call. Germline CDR1 and CDR2: MNHEY and SVGAGI. Between the trimmed V and J ends, which lost 4 bases and 7 bases, there was a span of 8 bases. The CDR3 totals 11 residues. CDR3 sequence (DNA): TGTGCCAGCAGTTTCGGAGTTGAGCAGTACTTC. Translated, it gives CASSFGVEQYF.

V is TRBV11-3 and J is TRBJ2-3; no definite D call. The germline gives CDR1 SGHNT, CDR2 YENEEA. V shed 1 base and J shed 8 bases, with 10 bases lying between them. The CDR3 has 13 residues. The CDR3 protein is CASSLVTAGTQYF. The CDR3 bases are TGTGCCAGCAGCTTAGTAACCGCAGGTACGCAGTATTTT.

This chain joins TRBV27 and TRBJ2-5; D perhaps matches TRBD1 (5 bases). CDR3 size: 16 residues. Trimming removed 3 bases at V and 4 bases at J, with 18 bases between. Germline CDR1 is MNHEY and CDR2 is SMNVEV (reference sequence). The CDR3 here is CASSFHSPGIPETQYF. The CDR3 DNA is TGTGCCAGCAGTTTCCATTCCCCAGGGATTCCAGAGACCCAGTACTTC.

About this clone itself: The junction shows a germline mismatch at one end, possibly a read error. The genes are TRBV4-1 and TRBJ1-1; D remains ambiguous. The CDR3 loop spans 13 amino acids. Germline V gene data show CDR1 as MGHRA and CDR2 as YSYEKL. Here the CDR3 DNA reads TGCGCCAGCAGCCACCGGCTCGGTGATGAGGCTACATTT. Translation: CASSHRLGDEATF.

J is TRBJ2-5 and V is TRBV5-1, with 9 positions matching TRBD1. Per germline, CDR1 SGHRS and CDR2 YFSETQ. Trimming removed 4 bases from V and 4 bases from J; junction bases left unmatched: 8. The CDR3 covers 15 residues. The CDR3 nucleotides read TGCGCCAGCAGCCAGACAGGGGGGATGGGAGAGACCCAGTACTTC. This translates into CASSQTGGMGETQYF.

The chain joins TRBV10-3 to TRBJ2-3; TRBD2 agrees at 7 bases. The CDR3 loop spans 15 amino acids. With 0 bases clipped from V and 6 bases from J, the junction kept 6 bases outside the gene matches. CDR1 and CDR2 (germline): ENHRY, SYGVKD. The CDR3 loop reads CAISESKVAGDTQYF. CDR3 sequence (DNA): TGTGCCATCAGTGAGTCGAAGGTAGCGGGCGATACGCAGTATTTT.

J is TRBJ2-1 and V is TRBV7-9; 8 bases agree with TRBD2. Germline CDR1 and CDR2: SEHNR and FQNEAQ (reference sequence). The CDR3 contains 15 residues. V gave up 1 base and J gave up 6 bases; unmatched junction bases: 5. The CDR3 DNA sequence: TGTGCCAGCAGCTTAGGCGGGACTAGATCCAATGAGCAGTTCTTC. Protein sequence: CASSLGGTRSNEQFF.

Written as DNA, the CDR3 is TGTGCCAGTAGTATAGACCCGGGACAGGGGAGCCCCTACAATGAGCAGTTCTTC. It encodes CASSIDPGQGSPYNEQFF. V usage is TRBV19 and J usage is TRBJ2-1; 10 positions match TRBD1. This CDR3 has 18 residues. Germline loops: CDR1 LNHDA, CDR2 SQIVND (reference sequence). With V trimmed by 0 bases and J by 2 bases, 7 bases remained unmatched.

There are a few counts of this clone. The chain links TRBV5-4 to TRBJ2-5, with 11 positions matching TRBD1. Germline V CDR1 and CDR2: SGHNT, YYREEE (reference sequence). Trimming at V came to 4 bases and at J to 5 bases, leaving 10 bases not matched to a gene. The CDR3 is 16 residues long. DNA of the CDR3: TGTGCCAGCAGCCCTCTGGACAGGGGGCGCGGGGAGACCCAGTACTTC. Its protein product is CASSPLDRGRGETQYF.

The chain is built from TRBV11-2 and TRBJ2-3; the D gene is possibly TRBD2 (6 bases). Germline-derived CDR1 and CDR2 are SGHAT and FQNNGV. The germline V and J ends were trimmed by 5 bases and 6 bases, with 15 bases remaining between them. CDR3 length: 14 residues. DNA for the CDR3: TGTGCCAGCAGCCCCTACTTAGGAGGGGATACGCAGTATTTT. It codes for CASSPYLGGDTQYF. The full variable domain, completed using reference TRBV11-2 and TRBJ2-3, is EAGVAQSPRYKIIEKRQSVAFWCNPISGHATLYWYQQILGQGPKLLIQFQNNGVVDDSQLPKDRFSAERLKGVDSTLKIQPAKLEDSAVYLCASSPYLGGDTQYFGPGTRLTVL.

V and J are TRBV30 and TRBJ1-1, with D tentatively TRBD1 (5 bases). Per germline, CDR1 GTSNPN and CDR2 SVGIG (reference sequence). V dropped 2 bases and J dropped 8 bases, with 15 bases sitting between them. The CDR3 spans 13 residues. For the CDR3, the DNA is TGTGCCTGGAGTCGGGGGGTCGAAGGCGAAGCTTTCTTT. Translated, it gives CAWSRGVEGEAFF.

In DNA, the CDR3 is TGTGCCAGCAGCTCCATAGCGGGGCTCTACAATGAGCAGTTCTTC. Translated, it gives CASSSIAGLYNEQFF. This rearrangement joins TRBV11-2 to TRBJ2-1, with 8 bases lining up with TRBD2. Germline values: CDR1 SGHAT, CDR2 FQNNGV. This CDR3 comprises 15 residues. J was trimmed by 3 bases and V by 4 bases; bases with no gene match: 5.

This clone was seen more than once but under ten times. This chain connects TRBV7-9 to TRBJ2-7; 10 bases match TRBD2. The CDR3 spans 14 residues. The J segment lost 6 bases and the V segment lost 5 bases, leaving 7 bases of the junction unmatched. CDR1 is SEHNR, CDR2 FQNEAQ, per germline (reference sequence). For the CDR3, the DNA is TGTGCCAGCAGCGGAGCGGGAGGGCCTGGCGAGCAGTACTTC. It yields the protein CASSGAGGPGEQYF.

The rearrangement uses TRBV19 and TRBJ1-2, with D possibly being TRBD1 (5 bases). This CDR3 region has 12 residues. Trimming stripped 7 bases from V and 4 bases from J, with 10 bases between. The germline V gene has CDR1 LNHDA and CDR2 SQIVND (reference sequence). The CDR3 coding sequence is TGTGCCAGTACCTCCGGGGGCTATGGCTACACCTTC. It encodes CASTSGGYGYTF.

V is TRBV7-3 and J is TRBJ2-2; unclear D gene. Trimming cost V 6 bases and J 3 bases, with 11 bases left between them. This CDR3 is built from 14 residues. In germline, CDR1 is SGHTA, CDR2 FQGTGA. The CDR3 DNA sequence: TGTGCCAGCAGTCCAATTCCGGACACCGGGGAGCTGTTTTTT. It encodes CASSPIPDTGELFF. Using reference TRBV7-3 and TRBJ2-2 for the parts outside the CDR3, the full variable domain is GAGVSQTPSNKVTEKGKYVELRCDPISGHTALYWYRQSLGQGPEFLIYFQGTGAADDSGLPNDRFFAVRPEGSVSTLKIQRTERGDSAVYLCASSPIPDTGELFFGEGSRLTVL.

A single count supports this clone. This chain connects TRBV15 to TRBJ2-3; D might be TRBD2 (6 bases). CDR1 and CDR2 (germline): LNHNV, YYDKDF (reference sequence). The CDR3 loop spans 15 amino acids. Deletions cut 1 base from V and 2 bases from J, with 10 bases between. The CDR3 DNA reads as TGTGCCACCAGCAGAGCCGCGGGGTTCACAGATACGCAGTATTTT. The encoded protein is CATSRAAGFTDTQYF.

For the CDR3, the DNA is TGTGCCAGTAGCGAGAACGGGGAGCTGTTTTTT. The encoded protein is CASSENGELFF. The chain joins TRBV19 to TRBJ2-2, with unresolved D. This CDR3 is 11 amino acids long. Germline CDR1 LNHDA, CDR2 SQIVND (reference sequence). The V end was cut by 6 bases, the J end by 7 bases, with 6 bases between.

The V and J genes are TRBV28 and TRBJ1-1; D ambiguous. Germline V gives CDR1 MDHEN, CDR2 SYDVKM. There are 11 residues in the CDR3. V lost 3 bases to trimming and J lost 4 bases, with 3 bases between them. DNA for the CDR3: TGTGCCAGCAGTTTGCGCACTGAAGCTTTCTTT. Translated: CASSLRTEAFF.

About this clone: Other DNA sequences in this sample translate to the same CDR3. The chain couples TRBV18 to TRBJ2-7; 10 nucleotides match TRBD1. The CDR3 length is 14 residues. Looked up from germline, CDR1 is KGHSH and CDR2 is LQKENI. With V trimmed by 3 bases and J by 2 bases, 1 base remained unmatched. The DNA of the CDR3 is TGTGCCAGCTCACCTGGACAGGGGGCCTACGAGCAGTACTTC. Protein: CASSPGQGAYEQYF.